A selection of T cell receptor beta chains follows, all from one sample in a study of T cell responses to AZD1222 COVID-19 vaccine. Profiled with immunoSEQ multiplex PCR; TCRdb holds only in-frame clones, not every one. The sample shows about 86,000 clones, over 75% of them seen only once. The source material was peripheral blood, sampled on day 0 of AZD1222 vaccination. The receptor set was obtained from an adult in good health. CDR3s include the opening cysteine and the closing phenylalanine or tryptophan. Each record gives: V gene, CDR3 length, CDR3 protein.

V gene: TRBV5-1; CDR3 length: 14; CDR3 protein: CASSQDRMITEAFF
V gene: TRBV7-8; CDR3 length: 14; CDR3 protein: CASSPGGTPWGYTF
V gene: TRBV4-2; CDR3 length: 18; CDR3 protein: CASSQELGIAGSYNEQFF
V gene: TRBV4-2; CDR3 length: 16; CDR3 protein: CASSQETARGSSEQYF
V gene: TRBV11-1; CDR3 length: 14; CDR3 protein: CASSFASNTGELFF
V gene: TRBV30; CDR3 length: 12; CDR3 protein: CAWTSSNTEAFF
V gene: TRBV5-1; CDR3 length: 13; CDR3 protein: CASSHEIWAEQYF
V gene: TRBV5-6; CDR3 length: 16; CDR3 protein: CASSPQTDTSSYEQYF
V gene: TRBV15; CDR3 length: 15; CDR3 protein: CATSRGHLGFYGYTF
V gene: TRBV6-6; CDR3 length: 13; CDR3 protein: CASSYQGRTEAFF
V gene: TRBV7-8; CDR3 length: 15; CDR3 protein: CASSQKRGVGTEAFF
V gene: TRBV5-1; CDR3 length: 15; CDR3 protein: CASSSLSGSSYEQYF
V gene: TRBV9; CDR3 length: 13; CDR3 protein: CASNERDTGELFF
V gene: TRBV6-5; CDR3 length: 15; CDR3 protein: CASSYTGQSNEKLFF
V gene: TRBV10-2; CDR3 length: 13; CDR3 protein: CATGSLAGYGYTF
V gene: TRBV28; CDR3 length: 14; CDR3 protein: CASTLTGGYTEAFF
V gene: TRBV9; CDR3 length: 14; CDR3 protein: CASSVGSSVTEQYF
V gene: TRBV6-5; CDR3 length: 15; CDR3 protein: CASSRAPGSSEPQHF
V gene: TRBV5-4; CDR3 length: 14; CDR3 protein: CASSLGRLQETQYF
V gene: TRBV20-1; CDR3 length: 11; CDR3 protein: CSARVRDEQYF
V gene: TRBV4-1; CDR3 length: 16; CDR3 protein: CASSHPSRDTSEKLFF
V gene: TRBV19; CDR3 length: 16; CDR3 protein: CASSPQRQVNNQPQHF
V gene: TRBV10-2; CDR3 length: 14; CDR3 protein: CASQTGGWNQPQHF
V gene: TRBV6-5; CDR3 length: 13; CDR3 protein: CASTGTFGNTIYF
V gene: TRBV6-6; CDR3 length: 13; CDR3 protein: CASSLSRQETQYF
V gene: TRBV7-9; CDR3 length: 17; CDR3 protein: CASSRAVGPSSYNEQFF
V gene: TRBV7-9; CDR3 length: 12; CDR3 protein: CASSFGADEAFF
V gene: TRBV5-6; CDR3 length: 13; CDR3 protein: CASSPVGNQPQHF
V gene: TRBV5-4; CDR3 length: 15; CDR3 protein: CASSNGGFPGNTIYF
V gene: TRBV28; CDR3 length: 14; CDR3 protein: CASRTGDRYNEQFF
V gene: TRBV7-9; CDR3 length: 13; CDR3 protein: CASSSDGYYGYTF
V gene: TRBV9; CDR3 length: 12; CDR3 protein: CASSPRAYEQYF
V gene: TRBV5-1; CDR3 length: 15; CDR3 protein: CASSLVTSGRHTQYF
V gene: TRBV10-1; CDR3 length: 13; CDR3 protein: CASRRTGNTEAFF
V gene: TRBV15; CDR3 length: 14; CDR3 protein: CATSRDLGEETQYF
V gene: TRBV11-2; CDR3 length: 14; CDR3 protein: CASSRQGHTDTQYF
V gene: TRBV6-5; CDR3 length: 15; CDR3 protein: CASRGLAGATDTQYF
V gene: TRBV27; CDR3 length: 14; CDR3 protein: CASSWGSLNTEAFF
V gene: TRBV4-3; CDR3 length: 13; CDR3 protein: CASSRTWNTEAFF
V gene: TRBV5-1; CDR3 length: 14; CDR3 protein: CASNPSGIVNEQFF
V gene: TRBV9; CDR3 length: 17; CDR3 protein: CASSVDLAGGSTDTQYF
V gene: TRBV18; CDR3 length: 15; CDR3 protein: CASSPGLAGGNEQFF
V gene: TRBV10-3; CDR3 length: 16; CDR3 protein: CAISESREASNYGYTF
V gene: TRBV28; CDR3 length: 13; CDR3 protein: CASTPADRGGYTF
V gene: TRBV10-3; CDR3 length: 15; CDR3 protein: CAISESGGVQETQYF
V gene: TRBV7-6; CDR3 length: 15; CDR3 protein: CASSLSLAGDNEQFF
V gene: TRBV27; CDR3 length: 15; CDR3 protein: CASSTPTGPNSPLHF
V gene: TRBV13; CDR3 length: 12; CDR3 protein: CASSRSGNTIYF
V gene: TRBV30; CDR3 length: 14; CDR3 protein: CAWSVGLSGNTIYF
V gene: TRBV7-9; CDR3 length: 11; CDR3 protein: CASSSRKTQYF
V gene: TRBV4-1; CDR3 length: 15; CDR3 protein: CASTLRAGGDTEAFF
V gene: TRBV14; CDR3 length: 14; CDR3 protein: CASSQGGNRNTIYF
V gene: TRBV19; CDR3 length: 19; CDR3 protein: CASSLLRQGMFVSNQPQHF